This T cell receptor beta chain was captured in a study of blood T cells in healthy people across ages. Study-wide points: Naive T cell percentage by flow cytometry tracked strongly with beta diversity.

Per-sample PBMC isolation yielded at least 6.5 million cells. A second 7 to 11 cycle PCR used barcoded and J-beta primers. Each cDNA molecule received a tag from a template-switch adaptor that had 12 random nucleotides. TCRdb re-derived calls from the 5' RACE reads in MiXCR, one entry per CDR3 protein. The sample records some 1,800,000 distinct CDR3 sequences, roughly two fifths being singletons. Germline V lookup: CDR1 SGHTA, CDR2 FQGNSA. The CDR3 loop spans 13 amino acids. V lost 5 bases, J lost 3 bases, and 8 bases lay in between. This clonotype turned up a few times. Antigen specificity is unknown. The gene calls are TRBV7-2 and TRBJ1-5; D is unclear. This clonotype was obtained from a human donor in good health. Material for sequencing was blood. This CDR3 is CASSTVLNQPQHF. CDR3 DNA: TGTGCCAGCAGCACCGTCCTCAATCAGCCCCAGCATTTT.